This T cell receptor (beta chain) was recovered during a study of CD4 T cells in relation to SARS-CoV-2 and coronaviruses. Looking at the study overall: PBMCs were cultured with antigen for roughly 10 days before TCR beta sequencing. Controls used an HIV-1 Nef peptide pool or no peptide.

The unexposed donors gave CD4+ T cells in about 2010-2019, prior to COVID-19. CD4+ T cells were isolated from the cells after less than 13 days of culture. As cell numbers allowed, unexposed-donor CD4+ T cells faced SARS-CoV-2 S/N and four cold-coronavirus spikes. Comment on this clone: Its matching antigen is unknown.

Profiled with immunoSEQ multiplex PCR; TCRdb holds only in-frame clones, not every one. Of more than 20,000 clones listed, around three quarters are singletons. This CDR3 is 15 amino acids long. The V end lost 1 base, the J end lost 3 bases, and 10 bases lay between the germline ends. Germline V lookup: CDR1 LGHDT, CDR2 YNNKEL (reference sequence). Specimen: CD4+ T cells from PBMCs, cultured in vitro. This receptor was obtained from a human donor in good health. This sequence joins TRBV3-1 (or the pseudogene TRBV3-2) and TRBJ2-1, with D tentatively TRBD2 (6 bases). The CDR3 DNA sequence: TGTGCCAGCAGCCAAGCGGGGACTGTCTACAATGAGCAGTTCTTC. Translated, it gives CASSQAGTVYNEQFF.